Reported below is one T cell receptor (beta chain). Its antigen specificity is not known. No base quality values were provided; no much bigger clone lies one nucleotide off. The sample belongs to a study of blood T cell repertoires in COVID-19 (dated by TCRdb to about 2020). At the level of the whole study: Samples from collaborators originated in the United States, Italy and Spain and spanned both the acute and convalescent phases of COVID-19. The material from the prospective study consisted of cDNA or gDNA derived from T cells, B-cell-depleted T cells, or PBMCs. Where HLA class I and class II types were available, the types were taken from metadata supplied by the sample provider, not from assay-based typing. The samples were drawn from the first 160 participants of the ongoing ImmuneRACE study and from some 1,300 subjects provided by 6 global collaborators. Sample metadata almost always included a de-identified subject ID, COVID-19 status, age in years and sex. A freely available public database, intended as a resource for researchers studying the immune response to SARS-CoV-2, is where the repertoires were released. Subjects who had been exposed to COVID-19, were actively infected with it, or had recovered from it provided the deeply sampled blood TCRbeta repertoires that made up the dataset. The study at large found these results: How much clinical and demographic metadata was included differed by source and by participant, and the metadata was provided uncurated.

Whole blood was collected in K2EDTA tubes by collaborating institutions according to the institutions' own protocols. For TCRbeta analysis, collaborators shipped samples in one of three forms: frozen whole blood, isolated PBMCs, or DNA extracted from either of those sample types. V loses 4 bases, J loses 0 bases, and the germline ends lie 10 bases apart. From cysteine to phenylalanine, the CDR3 is 13 amino acids long. The retained sequence is limited to the CDR3, 39 bases, with the frame set at the first base. As encoded in the germline V gene, CDR1 is SQVTM while CDR2 is ANQGSEA. TCRbeta CDR3 regions were amplified from genomic DNA using the immunoSEQ Assay, a bias-controlled multiplex PCR. The published analysis was carried out like this. The number of nucleated cells in each sample was estimated by amplification of reference gene primers within the assay. Sequence reads were collapsed and filtered to measure the absolute abundance of every unique TCRbeta CDR3 rearrangement. For each sample, productive Simpson clonality was calculated by taking the square root of Simpson's diversity index across productive rearrangements. TCRdb took this table from immuneACCESS and kept in-frame rearrangements with V and J called. Such tables lack part of the clones; where checked against another copy, unresolved V genes explain under half of the gap, and the rest is unexplained. The V and J calls and the clone size are those of that table, but D and trimming were determined from the DNA. The sample table lists about 210,000 clones, 90% to 95% of them with a count of one. Jointly, the top ten make up approximately 1.2% of the sample.

The source of this sequence is a man aged 30-40 years with acute or convalescent COVID-19. Recombination joined TRBV29-1 with TRBJ2-7, with an unclear D gene assignment. Sequences were obtained from peripheral blood. The DNA is as follows: TGCAGCGTTGTTCGTCCCCCCTCCTACGAGCAGTACTTC. This encodes CSVVRPPSYEQYF.